A single sample is the source of the 12 T cell receptor beta chains below, sequenced in a study of blood T cell repertoires in COVID-19. TCRdb's copy holds only in-frame clones and misses some; the assay was immunoSEQ multiplex PCR. Among about 180,000 clones listed, around 84% were seen once. Sequenced: peripheral blood. The source is a woman aged 50 to 60 with COVID-19, enrolled during active disease.

The chain is built from TRBV7-9 and TRBJ2-2, with D maybe TRBD1 (6 bases). Trimming took 5 bases from V and 1 from J, leaving 11 bases between them. The length of the CDR3 is 15 residues. CDR1 SEHNR and CDR2 FQNEAQ come from the germline V gene (reference sequence). The CDR3 protein is CASSPGQQNTGELFF. CDR3 sequence (DNA): TGTGCCAGCAGCCCCGGACAGCAGAACACCGGGGAGCTGTTTTTT.

The rearrangement uses TRBV6-5 and TRBJ1-6, with 10 bases that match TRBD1. CDR1 is MNHEY and CDR2 is SVGAGI in the germline V gene. J lost 10 bases, V lost 0 bases, and 3 bases had no gene match. The CDR3 loop spans 15 amino acids. CDR3 residues: CASSYSRDRGSPLHF. The CDR3 DNA reads TGTGCCAGCAGTTACTCGAGGGACAGGGGATCACCCCTCCACTTT.

This clone has only one observation. The DNA of the CDR3 is TGTGCCAGCCAACGCCGCCCAGGGGAGACTGAAGCTTTCTTT. This gives the protein CASQRRPGETEAFF. This sequence joins TRBV6-5 and TRBJ1-1; D might be TRBD1 (6 bases). CDR1 is MNHEY, CDR2 SVGAGI, per germline. The CDR3 is 14 residues long. Trimming shortened V by 8 bases and J by 5 bases, and 18 bases separated the two germline ends.

The V gene is TRBV11-2, the J gene TRBJ2-5; D gene uncertain. The V gene lost 5 bases and the J gene lost 2 bases, with 3 bases spanning the gap. CDR1 is SGHAT and CDR2 is FQNNGV in the germline V gene. This CDR3 contains 11 residues. The CDR3 DNA reads TGTGCCAGCAGCCAACAAGAGACCCAGTACTTC. Translating gives CASSQQETQYF.

The chain is built from TRBV9 and TRBJ1-1, with a weak D call TRBD1 (5 bases). This CDR3 region has 15 residues. V was shortened by 4 bases and J by 7 bases, with 20 bases between the two germline ends. Germline V CDR1 and CDR2: SGDLS, YYNGEE. CDR3 sequence reads: CASSPGGRVGSEAFF. The CDR3 DNA follows: TGTGCCAGCAGCCCGGGGGGTCGAGTAGGTAGTGAAGCTTTCTTT.

This chain uses TRBV6-5 with TRBJ2-7; 14 nucleotides align to TRBD2. CDR3 size: 15 residues. The V gene's germline CDR1 is MNHEY and CDR2 SVGAGI. The V segment lost 4 bases and the J segment 4 bases; nucleotides outside the gene matches: 3. The CDR3 here is CASSSGLAGEYEQYF. The CDR3, as DNA: TGTGCCAGCAGTTCGGGACTAGCGGGGGAATACGAGCAGTACTTC.

This chain uses TRBV5-1 with TRBJ2-5, with TRBD1 as a possible D gene (5 bases). The CDR3 is 16 amino acids. Germline CDR1 SGHRS, CDR2 YFSETQ. Trimming left V 5 bases short and J 1 base short, with 18 bases between. The CDR3 DNA follows: TGCGCCAGCAGAGGCCCATCAGGCAGGGCCCAAGAGACCCAGTACTTC. Its translation is CASRGPSGRAQETQYF.

The chain joins TRBV12-3 or TRBV12-4 to TRBJ1-2; D remains unclear. The CDR3 has 13 residues. V shed 0 bases and J shed 4 bases, with 6 bases lying between them. This chain's CDR3 is CASSLAGSYGYTF. The CDR3 nucleotides are TGTGCCAGCAGTTTAGCAGGGAGCTATGGCTACACCTTC.

J is TRBJ1-5 and V is TRBV18, with unresolved D. Germline CDR1 reads KGHSH; CDR2 reads LQKENI. The CDR3 runs 17 residues. Trimming took off 3 bases at V and 1 base at J, with 16 bases between the two ends. CDR3 coding DNA: TGTGCCAGCTCACCCCCGGGAGGAACGGAAAGCAATCAGCCCCAGCATTTT. It encodes CASSPPGGTESNQPQHF. Drawing the rest from reference TRBV18 and TRBJ1-5, the complete variable domain is NAGVMQNPRHLVRRRGQEARLRCSPMKGHSHVYWYRQLPEEGLKFMVYLQKENIIDESGMPKERFSAEFPKEGPSILRIQQVVRGDSAAYFCASSPPGGTESNQPQHFGDGTRLSIL.

This clone was recorded only once. This chain links TRBV5-1 with TRBJ2-5, with D perhaps matching TRBD1 (5 bases). V lost 4 bases and J lost 1, with 11 bases in between. The CDR3 sequence is 14 residues long. Germline V CDR1 and CDR2: SGHRS, YFSETQ. Written as DNA, the CDR3 is TGCGCCAGCAGCCCTACAGGATCCCAAGAGACCCAGTACTTC. Translated: CASSPTGSQETQYF.

This rearrangement joins TRBV6-4 to TRBJ2-1; 12 nucleotides line up with TRBD2. CDR1 is MRHNA, CDR2 SNTAGT, per germline. J was trimmed by 8 bases and V by 0 bases; bases with no gene match: 5. The CDR3 covers 16 residues. CDR3 bases: TGTGCCAGCAGTGACTCGGCTAGCGGGGGGGCTGATGAGCAGTTCTTC. It specifies CASSDSASGGADEQFF.

V usage is TRBV2 and J usage is TRBJ1-6, with D unclear. Trimming removed 7 bases from V and 14 bases from J, with 15 bases in between. The germline V gene has CDR1 SNHLY and CDR2 FYNNEI. The CDR3 has 12 amino acids. CDR3 nucleotide sequence: TGTGCCAGCAACAACCGACTGGAATCCCTCCACTTT. Residues: CASNNRLESLHF.